This T cell receptor (beta chain) came from a study of human T cells and chemical hapten exposure. TCRdb called the RACE reads again in MiXCR, with one record for every CDR3 protein. Of about 140,000 distinct CDR3 sequences in the sample, 12% were seen once. A few counts support this clonotype. This sample's time point: patch test 2, 6 weeks after DPC sensitization. Treatment reported: therapeutic diphenylcyclopropenone sensitization with weekly scalp DPC. Researchers sampled blood before each patch test went on. Extraction of total RNA was performed on unfractionated whole blood. The CDR3 has 13 amino acids. Trimming stripped 3 bases from V and 5 bases from J, with 10 bases between. Germline CDR1 MGHDK, CDR2 SYGVNS.

Sample: whole blood, taken in connection with sensitization to the hapten diphenylcyclopropenone (DPC). The receptor's source is a woman in her 50s with alopecia areata. Some clones in this sample may be carry-over from other donors' samples. This sequence joins TRBV25-1 and TRBJ2-5; D may be TRBD1 (5 bases). The CDR3: CASSDPGHETQYF. The CDR3 DNA is TGTGCCAGCAGTGATCCAGGGCACGAGACCCAGTACTTC.